This entry describes one T cell receptor (beta chain). Its antigen is unidentified. At the deep level, the assay was run. Libraries were prepared by immunoSEQ multiplex PCR; TCRdb keeps only in-frame clonotypes and omits some of them. The table includes more than 2,000,000 clones, more than 90% detected once. The sample is drawn from a study of shared clonotypes between healthy human individuals. Study-level points and caveats: Limited genetic and exposure-history diversity came from having few donors. The study found lower generation probabilities in non-shared clonotypes than in those shared by all four donors. Clonotypes that were shared across a handful of donors made up around 5% of naive CD4 clonotypes.

Germline CDR1 reads SGHRS; CDR2 reads YFSETQ. Trimming at V came to 7 bases and at J to 2 bases, leaving 13 bases not matched to a gene. The CDR3 consists of 16 residues. Sequences were obtained from naive CD4+ T cells sorted from blood. Subset reported: CD45RA+ positively selected. The receptor comes from a man aged 18-30 years in good health. V gene TRBV5-1 combines with J gene TRBJ2-7, with 9 bases that match TRBD1. CDR3 protein: CASFHTPGTGPYEQYF. In DNA, the CDR3 is TGCGCCAGCTTCCACACCCCCGGGACAGGGCCCTACGAGCAGTACTTC.